This TCR beta chain was sequenced in a study of shared clonotypes between healthy human individuals. General study findings and limits: Of the naive CD4 clonotypes, roughly 5.5% were shared across a handful of donors.

V gave up 4 bases and J gave up 2 bases, with 14 bases separating them. CDR3 length: 15 amino acids. Germline loops: CDR1 SGHRS, CDR2 YFSETQ. Measured with immunoSEQ multiplex PCR; TCRdb has only the in-frame clones, and not every one. The sample contains around 2.5 million clones, roughly 93% of which appear only once. Details on this clone: Its antigen is unknown.

Material: naive CD4+ T cells from PBMCs. Subset denoted: CD45RA+ positively selected. This TCR was recovered from a man aged 18 to 30 in good health. Some clones in this sample may be carry-over from other donors' samples. The V gene is TRBV5-1, the J gene TRBJ2-3, with D possibly TRBD2 on 5 matching bases. In DNA, the CDR3 is TGCGCCAGCAGCCCCTCTGGCGGGTTCACAGATACGCAGTATTTT. As protein: CASSPSGGFTDTQYF.